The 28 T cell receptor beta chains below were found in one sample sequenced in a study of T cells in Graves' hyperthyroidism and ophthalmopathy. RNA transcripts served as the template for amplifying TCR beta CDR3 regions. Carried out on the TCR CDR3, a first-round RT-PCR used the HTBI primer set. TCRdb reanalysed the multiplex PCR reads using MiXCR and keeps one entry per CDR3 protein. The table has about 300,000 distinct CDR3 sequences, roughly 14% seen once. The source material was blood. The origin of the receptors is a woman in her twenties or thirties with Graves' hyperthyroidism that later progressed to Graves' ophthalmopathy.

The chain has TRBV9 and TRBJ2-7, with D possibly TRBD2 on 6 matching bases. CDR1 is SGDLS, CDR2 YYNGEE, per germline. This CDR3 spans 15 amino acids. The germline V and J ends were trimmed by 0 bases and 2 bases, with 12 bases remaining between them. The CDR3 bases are TGTGCCAGCAGCGTAGGAGCTAGCGCAACCTACGAGCAGTACTTC. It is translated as CASSVGASATYEQYF.

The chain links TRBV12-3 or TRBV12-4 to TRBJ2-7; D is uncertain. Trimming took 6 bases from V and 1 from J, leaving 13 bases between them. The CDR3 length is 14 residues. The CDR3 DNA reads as TGTGCCAGCAGCCCAACCCCGGTTTCCTACGAGCAGTACTTC. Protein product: CASSPTPVSYEQYF.

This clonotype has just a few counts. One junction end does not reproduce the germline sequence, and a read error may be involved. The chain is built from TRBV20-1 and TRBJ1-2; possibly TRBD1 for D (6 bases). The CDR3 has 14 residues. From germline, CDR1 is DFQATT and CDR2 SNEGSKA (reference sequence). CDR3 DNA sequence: TGCAGTGCTAGAGATCTGGGACAAGCCTATGACTACACCTTC. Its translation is CSARDLGQAYDYTF.

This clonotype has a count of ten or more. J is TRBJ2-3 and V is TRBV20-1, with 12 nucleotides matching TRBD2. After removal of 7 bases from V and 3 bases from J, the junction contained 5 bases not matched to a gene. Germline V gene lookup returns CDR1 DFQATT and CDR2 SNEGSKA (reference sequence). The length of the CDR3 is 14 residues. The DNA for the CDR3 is TGCAGTGTCACGACTAGCGGGAGAACAGATACGCAGTATTTT. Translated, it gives CSVTTSGRTDTQYF.

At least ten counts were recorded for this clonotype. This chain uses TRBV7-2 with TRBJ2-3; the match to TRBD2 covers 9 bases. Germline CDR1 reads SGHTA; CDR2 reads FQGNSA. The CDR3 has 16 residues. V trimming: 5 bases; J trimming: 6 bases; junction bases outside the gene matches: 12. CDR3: CASSLFAGGPLDTQYF. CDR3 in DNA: TGTGCCAGCAGCCTTTTTGCGGGAGGGCCGCTGGATACGCAGTATTTT. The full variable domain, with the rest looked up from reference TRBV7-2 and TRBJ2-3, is GAGVSQSPSNKVTEKGKDVELRCDPISGHTALYWYRQSLGQGLEFLIYFQGNSAPDKSGLPSDRFSAERTGGSVSTLTIQRTQQEDSAVYLCASSLFAGGPLDTQYFGPGTRLTVL.

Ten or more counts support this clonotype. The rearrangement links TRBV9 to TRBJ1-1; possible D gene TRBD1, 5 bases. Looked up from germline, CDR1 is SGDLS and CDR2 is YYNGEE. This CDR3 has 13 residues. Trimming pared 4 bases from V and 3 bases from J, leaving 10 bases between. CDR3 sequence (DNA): TGTGCCAGCAGCTCGGGGCCATACACTGAAGCTTTCTTT. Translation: CASSSGPYTEAFF.

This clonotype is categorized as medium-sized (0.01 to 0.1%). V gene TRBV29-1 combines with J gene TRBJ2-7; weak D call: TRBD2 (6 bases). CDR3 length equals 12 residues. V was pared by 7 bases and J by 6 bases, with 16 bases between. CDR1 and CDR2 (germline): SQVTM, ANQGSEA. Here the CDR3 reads CSGGQVGGEQYF. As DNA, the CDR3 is TGCAGCGGTGGTCAGGTGGGAGGCGAGCAGTACTTC.

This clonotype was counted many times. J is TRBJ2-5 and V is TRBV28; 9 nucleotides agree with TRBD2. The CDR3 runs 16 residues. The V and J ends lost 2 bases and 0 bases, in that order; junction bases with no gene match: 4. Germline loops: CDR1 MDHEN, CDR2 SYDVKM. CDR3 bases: TGTGCCAGCAGTTTAGCGGCGGGAGGGCACCAAGAGACCCAGTACTTC. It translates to CASSLAAGGHQETQYF.

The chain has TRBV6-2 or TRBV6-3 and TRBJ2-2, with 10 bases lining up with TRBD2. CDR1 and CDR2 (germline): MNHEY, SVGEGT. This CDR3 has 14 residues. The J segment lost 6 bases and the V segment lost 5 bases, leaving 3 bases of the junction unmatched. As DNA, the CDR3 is TGTGCCAGCAGTGGGACTAGCGCCGCCGGGGAGCTGTTTTTT. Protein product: CASSGTSAAGELFF.

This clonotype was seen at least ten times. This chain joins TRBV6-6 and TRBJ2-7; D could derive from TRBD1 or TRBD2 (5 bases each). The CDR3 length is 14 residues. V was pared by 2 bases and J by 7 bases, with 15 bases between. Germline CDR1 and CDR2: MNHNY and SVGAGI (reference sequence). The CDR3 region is CASSYVGGEREQYF. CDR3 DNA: TGTGCCAGCAGTTACGTTGGGGGAGAGAGAGAGCAGTACTTC.

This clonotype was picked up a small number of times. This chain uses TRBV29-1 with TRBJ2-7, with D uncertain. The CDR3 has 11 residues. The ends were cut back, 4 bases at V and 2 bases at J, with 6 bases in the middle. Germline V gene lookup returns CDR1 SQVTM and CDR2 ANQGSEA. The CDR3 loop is CSVADTYEQYF. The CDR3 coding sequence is TGCAGCGTTGCCGACACCTACGAGCAGTACTTC.

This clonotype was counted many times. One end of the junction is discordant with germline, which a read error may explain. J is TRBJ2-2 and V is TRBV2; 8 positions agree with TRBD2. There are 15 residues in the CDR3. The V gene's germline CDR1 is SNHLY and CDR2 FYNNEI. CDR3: CASNEAGANTGELFF. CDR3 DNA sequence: TGTGCCAGCAATGAAGCGGGAGCGAACACCGGGGAGCTGTTTTTT.

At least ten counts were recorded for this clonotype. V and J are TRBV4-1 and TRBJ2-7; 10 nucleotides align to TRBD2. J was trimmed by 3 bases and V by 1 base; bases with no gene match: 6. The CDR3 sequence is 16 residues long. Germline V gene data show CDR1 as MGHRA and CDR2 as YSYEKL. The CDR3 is CASSQAMTSGFYEQYF. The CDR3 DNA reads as TGCGCCAGCAGCCAAGCTATGACTAGCGGGTTCTACGAGCAGTACTTC.

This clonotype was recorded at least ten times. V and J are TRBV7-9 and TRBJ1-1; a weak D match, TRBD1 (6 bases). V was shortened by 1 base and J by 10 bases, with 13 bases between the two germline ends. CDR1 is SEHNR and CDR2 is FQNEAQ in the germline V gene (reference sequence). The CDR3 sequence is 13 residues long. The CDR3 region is CASSLEAGARAFF. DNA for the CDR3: TGTGCCAGCAGCTTAGAGGCGGGGGCGCGAGCTTTCTTT.

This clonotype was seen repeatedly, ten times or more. In DNA form, the CDR3 reads TGTGCCAGCAGTTTAGAGAGGGGTTATTCACCCCTCCACTTT. As protein: CASSLERGYSPLHF. This chain uses TRBV12-3 or TRBV12-4 with TRBJ1-6; possible D gene TRBD1, 5 bases. The CDR3 runs to 14 residues. V lost 1 base and J 8 bases, leaving 9 bases between the germline ends.

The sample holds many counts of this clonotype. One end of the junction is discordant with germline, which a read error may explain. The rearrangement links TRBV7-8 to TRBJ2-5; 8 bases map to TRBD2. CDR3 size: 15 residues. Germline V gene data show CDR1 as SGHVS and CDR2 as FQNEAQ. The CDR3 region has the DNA TGTGCCAGCAACTTAGGAGACGGGAGGGGGGAGACCCAGTACTTC. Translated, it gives CASNLGDGRGETQYF.

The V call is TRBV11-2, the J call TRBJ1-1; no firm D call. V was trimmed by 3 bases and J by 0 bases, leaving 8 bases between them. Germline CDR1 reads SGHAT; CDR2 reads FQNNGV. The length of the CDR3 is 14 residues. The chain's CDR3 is CASSFSPMNTEAFF. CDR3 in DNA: TGTGCCAGCAGCTTTTCCCCCATGAACACTGAAGCTTTCTTT.

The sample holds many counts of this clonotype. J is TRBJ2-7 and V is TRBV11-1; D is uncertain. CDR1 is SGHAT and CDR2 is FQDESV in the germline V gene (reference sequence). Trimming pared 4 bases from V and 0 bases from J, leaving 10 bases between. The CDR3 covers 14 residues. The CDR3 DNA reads TGTGCCAGCAGCTCTGACGAGACCTCCTACGAGCAGTACTTC. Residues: CASSSDETSYEQYF.

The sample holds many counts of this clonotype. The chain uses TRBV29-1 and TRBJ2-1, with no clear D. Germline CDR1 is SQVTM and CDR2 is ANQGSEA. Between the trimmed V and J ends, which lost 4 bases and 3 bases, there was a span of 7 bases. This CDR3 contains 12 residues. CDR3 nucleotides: TGCAGCGTTGTTGCGTACTACAATGAGCAGTTCTTC. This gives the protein CSVVAYYNEQFF.

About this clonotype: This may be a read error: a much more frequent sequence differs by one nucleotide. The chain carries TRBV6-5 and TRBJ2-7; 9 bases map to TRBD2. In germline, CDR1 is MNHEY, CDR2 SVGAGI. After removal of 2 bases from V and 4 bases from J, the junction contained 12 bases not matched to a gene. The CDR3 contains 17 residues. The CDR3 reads CASSYKGSLAGRYEQYF. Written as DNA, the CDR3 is TGTGCCAGCAGTTACAAGGGCTCGCTAGCGGGAAGGTACGAGCAGTACTTC.

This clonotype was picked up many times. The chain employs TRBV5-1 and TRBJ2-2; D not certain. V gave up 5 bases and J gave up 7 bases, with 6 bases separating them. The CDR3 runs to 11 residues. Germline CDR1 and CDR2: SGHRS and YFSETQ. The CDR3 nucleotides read TGCGCCAGCAGAAAGGTCGGGGAGCTGTTTTTT. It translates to CASRKVGELFF. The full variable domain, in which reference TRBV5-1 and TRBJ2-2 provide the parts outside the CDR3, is KAGVTQTPRYLIKTRGQQVTLSCSPISGHRSVSWYQQTPGQGLQFLFEYFSETQRNKGNFPGRFSGRQFSNSRSEMNVSTLELGDSALYLCASRKVGELFFGEGSRLTVL.

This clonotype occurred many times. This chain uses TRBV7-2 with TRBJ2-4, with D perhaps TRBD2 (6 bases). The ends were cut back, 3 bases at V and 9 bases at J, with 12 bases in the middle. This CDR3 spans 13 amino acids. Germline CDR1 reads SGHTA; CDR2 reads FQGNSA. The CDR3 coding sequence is TGTGCCAGCAGCTTTGGAGGGTCTGGCATTCAGTACTTC. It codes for CASSFGGSGIQYF. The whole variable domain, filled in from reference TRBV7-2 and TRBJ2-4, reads GAGVSQSPSNKVTEKGKDVELRCDPISGHTALYWYRQSLGQGLEFLIYFQGNSAPDKSGLPSDRFSAERTGGSVSTLTIQRTQQEDSAVYLCASSFGGSGIQYFGAGTRLSVL.

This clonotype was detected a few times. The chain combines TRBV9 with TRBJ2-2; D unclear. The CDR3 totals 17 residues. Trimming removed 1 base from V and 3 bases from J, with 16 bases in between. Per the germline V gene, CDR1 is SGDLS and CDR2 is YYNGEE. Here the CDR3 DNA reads TGTGCCAGCAGCGTACCAGCTAAGGCGGCCGACACCGGGGAGCTGTTTTTT. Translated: CASSVPAKAADTGELFF.

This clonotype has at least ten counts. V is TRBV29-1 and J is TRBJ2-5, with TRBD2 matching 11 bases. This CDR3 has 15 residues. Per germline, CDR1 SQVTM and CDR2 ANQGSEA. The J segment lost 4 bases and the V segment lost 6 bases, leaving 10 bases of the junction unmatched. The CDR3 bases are TGCAGCGTAACTAGCGGGAGAGTGTTAGGAGAGACCCAGTACTTC. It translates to CSVTSGRVLGETQYF.

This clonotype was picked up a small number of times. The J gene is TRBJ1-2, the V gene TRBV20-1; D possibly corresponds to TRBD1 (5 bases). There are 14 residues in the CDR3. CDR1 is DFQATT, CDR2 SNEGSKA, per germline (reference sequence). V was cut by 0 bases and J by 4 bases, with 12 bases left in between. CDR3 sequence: CSARDRGGAYGYTF. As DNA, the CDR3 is TGCAGTGCTAGAGATCGGGGAGGGGCCTATGGCTACACCTTC.

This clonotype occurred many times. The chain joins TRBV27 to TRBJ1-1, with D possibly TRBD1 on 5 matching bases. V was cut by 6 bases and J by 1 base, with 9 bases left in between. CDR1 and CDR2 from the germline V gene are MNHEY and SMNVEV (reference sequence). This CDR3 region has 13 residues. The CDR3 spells CASSWDGNTEAFF. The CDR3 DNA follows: TGTGCCAGCAGCTGGGACGGGAACACTGAAGCTTTCTTT.

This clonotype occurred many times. DNA of the CDR3: TGTGCCAGCAGGGGAGGAACCACAGATACGCAGTATTTT. This translates into CASRGGTTDTQYF. The chain recombines TRBV27 with TRBJ2-3; a possible D gene is TRBD2 (6 bases). V lost 6 bases and J 2 bases, leaving 9 bases between the germline ends. Per germline, CDR1 MNHEY and CDR2 SMNVEV (reference sequence). The CDR3 sequence is 13 residues long.

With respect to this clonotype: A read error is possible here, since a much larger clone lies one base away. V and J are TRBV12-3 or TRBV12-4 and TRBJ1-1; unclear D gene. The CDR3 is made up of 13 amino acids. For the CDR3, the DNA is TGTGCCAGCAGTGTACCGCTGAACACTGGAGCTTTCTTT. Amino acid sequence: CASSVPLNTGAFF.